This T cell receptor (beta chain) is drawn from a study of blood T cell repertoires in COVID-19. Looked up from germline, CDR1 is DFQATT and CDR2 is SNEGSKA (reference sequence). Trimming cost V 3 bases and J 3 bases, with 13 bases left between them. The CDR3 is made up of 14 amino acids. Only in-frame clones appear in the TCRdb table, and some are missing; sequencing was by immunoSEQ multiplex PCR. The profile shows a few hundred thousand clones, 75% to 90% of them singletons. Those enrolled in Seattle joined during active infection and were followed longitudinally afterward. Input material: peripheral blood. This clonotype was sampled from a woman aged 55-70 years with COVID-19, enrolled during active disease. The rearrangement links TRBV20-1 to TRBJ2-3, with D possibly TRBD2 on 5 matching bases. The CDR3 nucleotides are TGCAGTGCTAGTTTAGGGAGAAGGACAGATACGCAGTATTTT. This sequence encodes CSASLGRRTDTQYF.